This TCR beta chain is from a study of Ad26.COV2.S vaccination and SARS-CoV-2 variants. Study results and caveats: Responses of spike-specific T cells (both CD8+ and CD4+) reportedly showed substantial breadth after vaccination. From the TCR breadth and depth analyses, total T cell responses may have been underestimated. Relative to placebo recipients, vaccine recipients exhibited elevated spike-specific TCR breadth.

Trimming cost V 1 base and J 2 bases; bases outside gene matches: 13. The CDR3 consists of 18 residues. Per the germline V gene, CDR1 is SGHTA and CDR2 is FQGTGA. This clone was seen just once. As yet, its antigen is unknown. Treatment described: around 19 received Ad26.COV2.S at low or high dose, single or two shots; 5 received placebo; per-sample allocation not given. The samples date from day 63 after the first vaccine or placebo injection. The method was immunoSEQ multiplex PCR; TCRdb's version includes in-frame clones alone and lacks a portion of them. The sample shows roughly 680,000 clones, 80% to 90% of them seen only once.

The chain joins TRBV7-3 to TRBJ2-7; the match to TRBD1 covers 8 bases. This receptor was taken from a person aged 18-60 years who received the Ad26.COV2.S COVID-19 vaccine or a placebo. This specimen consisted of peripheral blood, obtained in a trial of Ad26.COV2.S vaccine versus placebo. CDR3 coding DNA: TGTGCCAGCAGCTTAAAGGTCGCCCGACAGGGGATAACCTACGAGCAGTACTTC. This gives the protein CASSLKVARQGITYEQYF.